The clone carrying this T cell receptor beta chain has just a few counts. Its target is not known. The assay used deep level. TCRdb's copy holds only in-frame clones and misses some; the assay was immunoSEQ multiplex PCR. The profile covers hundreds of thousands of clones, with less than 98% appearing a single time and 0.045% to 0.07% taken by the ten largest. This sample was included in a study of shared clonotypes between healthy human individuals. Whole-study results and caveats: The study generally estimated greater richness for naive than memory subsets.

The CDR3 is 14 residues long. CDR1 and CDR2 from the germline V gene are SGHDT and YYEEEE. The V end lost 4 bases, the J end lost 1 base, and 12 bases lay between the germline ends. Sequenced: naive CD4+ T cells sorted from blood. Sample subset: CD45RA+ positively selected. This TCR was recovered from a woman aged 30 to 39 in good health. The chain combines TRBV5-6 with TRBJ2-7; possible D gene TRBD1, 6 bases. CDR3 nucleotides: TGTGCCAGCAGCGGCCTCAGGGGATCCTACGAGCAGTACTTC. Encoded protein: CASSGLRGSYEQYF.